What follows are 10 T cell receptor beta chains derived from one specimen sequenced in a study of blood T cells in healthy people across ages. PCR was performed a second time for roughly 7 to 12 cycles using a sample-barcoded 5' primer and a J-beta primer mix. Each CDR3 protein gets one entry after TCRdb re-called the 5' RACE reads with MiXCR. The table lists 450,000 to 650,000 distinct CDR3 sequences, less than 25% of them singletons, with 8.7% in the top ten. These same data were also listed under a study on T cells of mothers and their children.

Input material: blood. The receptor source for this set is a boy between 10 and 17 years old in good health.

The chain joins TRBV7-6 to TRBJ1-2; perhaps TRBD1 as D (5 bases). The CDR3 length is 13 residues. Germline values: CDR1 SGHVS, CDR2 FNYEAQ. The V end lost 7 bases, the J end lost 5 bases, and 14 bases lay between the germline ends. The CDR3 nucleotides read TGTGCCAGCACCGACTTCGGGACTTATGGCTACACCTTC. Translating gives CASTDFGTYGYTF.

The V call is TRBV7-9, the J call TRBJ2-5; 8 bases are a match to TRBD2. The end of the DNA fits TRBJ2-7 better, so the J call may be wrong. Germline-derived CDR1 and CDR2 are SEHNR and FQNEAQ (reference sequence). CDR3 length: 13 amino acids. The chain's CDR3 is CASRISGDPEQYF. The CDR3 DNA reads TGTGCCAGCAGAATTAGCGGGGACCCCGAGCAGTACTTC.

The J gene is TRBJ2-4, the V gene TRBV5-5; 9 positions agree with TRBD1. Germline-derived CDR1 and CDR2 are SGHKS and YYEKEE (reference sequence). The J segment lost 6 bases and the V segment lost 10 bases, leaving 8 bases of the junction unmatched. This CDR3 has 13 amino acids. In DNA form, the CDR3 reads TGTGCCGGCGGGCTGACAGGGGGAAACATTCAGTACTTC. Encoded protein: CAGGLTGGNIQYF.

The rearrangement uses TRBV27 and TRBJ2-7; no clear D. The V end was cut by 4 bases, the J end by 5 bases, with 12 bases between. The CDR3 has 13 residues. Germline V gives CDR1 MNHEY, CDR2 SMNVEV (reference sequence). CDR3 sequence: CASSSPGRHEQYF. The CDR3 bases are TGTGCCAGCAGTTCCCCCGGTAGACACGAGCAGTACTTC.

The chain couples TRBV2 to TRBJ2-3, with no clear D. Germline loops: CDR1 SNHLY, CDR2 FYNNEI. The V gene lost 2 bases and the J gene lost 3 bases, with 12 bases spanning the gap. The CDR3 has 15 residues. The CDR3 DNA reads TGTGCCAGCAGTGAATATAGCTCCGGGACAGATACGCAGTATTTT. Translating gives CASSEYSSGTDTQYF.

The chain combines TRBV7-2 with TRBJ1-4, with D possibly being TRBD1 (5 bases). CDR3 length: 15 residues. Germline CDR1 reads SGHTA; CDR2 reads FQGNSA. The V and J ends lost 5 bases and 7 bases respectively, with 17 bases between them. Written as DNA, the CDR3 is TGTGCCAGCAGCCGTCGACAGACCTTAGGTGAAAAACTGTTTTTT. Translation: CASSRRQTLGEKLFF.

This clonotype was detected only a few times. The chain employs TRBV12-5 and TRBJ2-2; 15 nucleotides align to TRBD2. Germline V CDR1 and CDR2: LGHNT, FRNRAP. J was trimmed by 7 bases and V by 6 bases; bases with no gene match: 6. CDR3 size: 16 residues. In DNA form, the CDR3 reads TGTGCTAGTGGACGCCCGGGACTAGCGGGAGGCGGGGAGCTGTTTTTT. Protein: CASGRPGLAGGGELFF.

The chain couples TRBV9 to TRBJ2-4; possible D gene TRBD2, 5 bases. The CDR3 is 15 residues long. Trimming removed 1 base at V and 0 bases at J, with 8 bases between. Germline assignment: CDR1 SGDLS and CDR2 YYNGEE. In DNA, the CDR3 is TGTGCCAGCAGCGTACAGGCGGGAGCCAAAAACATTCAGTACTTC. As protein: CASSVQAGAKNIQYF.

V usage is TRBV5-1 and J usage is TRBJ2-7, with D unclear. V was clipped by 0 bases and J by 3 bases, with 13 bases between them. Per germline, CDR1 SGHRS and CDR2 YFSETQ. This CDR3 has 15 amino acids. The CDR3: CASSLDGEGFYEQYF. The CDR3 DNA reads TGCGCCAGCAGCTTGGACGGAGAAGGGTTCTACGAGCAGTACTTC.

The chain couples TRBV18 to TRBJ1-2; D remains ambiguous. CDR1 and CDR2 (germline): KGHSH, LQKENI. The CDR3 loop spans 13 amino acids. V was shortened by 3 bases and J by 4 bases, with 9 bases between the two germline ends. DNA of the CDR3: TGTGCCAGCTCACCGAGCTCTCCCTATGGCTACACCTTC. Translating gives CASSPSSPYGYTF.